These 27 T cell receptor beta chains were all obtained from the same sample, sequenced in a study of shared clonotypes between healthy human individuals. Assay used: immunoSEQ multiplex PCR; TCRdb lists only in-frame clones, some missing. The top ten hold about 1.8% of the sample, which has hundreds of thousands of clones, around 72% seen once. The specimen was memory CD4+ T cells sorted from blood. The subset denotes: CD45RA-negative fraction. These receptors were taken from a woman under 40 in good health.

The chain has TRBV19 and TRBJ1-4; no clear D. Between the trimmed V and J ends, which lost 0 bases and 8 bases, there was a span of 13 bases. The germline gives CDR1 LNHDA, CDR2 SQIVND (reference sequence). The CDR3 is 15 amino acids. CDR3 DNA: TGTGCCAGTAGTATAGAACACGGGAAGCGGGAAAAACTGTTTTTT. Translation: CASSIEHGKREKLFF.

In the case of this clone: Other DNA sequences from this sample encode an identical CDR3 as well. The chain has TRBV19 and TRBJ1-2, with D unresolved. Germline CDR1 is LNHDA and CDR2 is SQIVND (reference sequence). This CDR3 has 12 residues. Between the trimmed V and J ends, which lost 1 base and 8 bases, there was a span of 8 bases. This CDR3 reads CASSIGDSGYTF. CDR3 nucleotides: TGTGCCAGTAGTATAGGAGATTCGGGCTACACCTTC.

The chain uses TRBV5-1 and TRBJ2-3; TRBD2 matches at 16 bases. The junction had 6 bases not matched to a gene; V was cut back by 4 bases and J by 4 bases. Germline values: CDR1 SGHRS, CDR2 YFSETQ. The length of the CDR3 is 17 residues. In DNA, the CDR3 is TGCGCCAGCAGCCCGGGACTAGCGGGAGGGCCAGCAGATACGCAGTATTTT. Translating it yields CASSPGLAGGPADTQYF. The whole variable domain, filled in from reference TRBV5-1 and TRBJ2-3, reads KAGVTQTPRYLIKTRGQQVTLSCSPISGHRSVSWYQQTPGQGLQFLFEYFSETQRNKGNFPGRFSGRQFSNSRSEMNVSTLELGDSALYLCASSPGLAGGPADTQYFGPGTRLTVL.

The genes are TRBV4-1 and TRBJ2-3; TRBD1 agrees at 7 bases. The germline gives CDR1 MGHRA, CDR2 YSYEKL. V trimming: 2 bases; J trimming: 1 base; junction bases outside the gene matches: 0. The CDR3 sequence is 14 residues long. CDR3: CASSQTGGTDTQYF. The CDR3 bases are TGCGCCAGCAGCCAAACAGGGGGCACAGATACGCAGTATTTT.

This sequence joins TRBV19 and TRBJ2-1; 8 bases align to TRBD2. The CDR3 extends over 17 amino acids. Germline CDR1 reads LNHDA; CDR2 reads SQIVND (reference sequence). Trimming cost V 6 bases and J 1 base; bases outside gene matches: 11. The CDR3 nucleotides are TGTGCCAGTAGCCGCTCAGGACTAGCTCTTTCCTACAATGAGCAGTTCTTC. Its translation: CASSRSGLALSYNEQFF.

This clone was observed a few times. J is TRBJ2-7 and V is TRBV18; no reliable D call. Per the germline V gene, CDR1 is KGHSH and CDR2 is LQKENI. The V end was cut by 1 base, the J end by 4 bases, with 17 bases between. The CDR3 sequence is 16 residues long. As DNA, the CDR3 is TGTGCCAGCTCACCACGCCCCCGGACGGATCATTACGAGCAGTACTTC. Protein: CASSPRPRTDHYEQYF.

As DNA, the CDR3 is TGTGCCAGCACCAACTCTGGGGCCAACGTCCTGACTTTC. It is translated as CASTNSGANVLTF. The V gene is TRBV6-5, the J gene TRBJ2-6; D is ambiguous. The CDR3 length is 13 residues. V lost 7 bases and J 0 bases, leaving 4 bases between the germline ends. Germline-derived CDR1 and CDR2 are MNHEY and SVGAGI.

The CDR3 here is CASNRGRSTDTQYF. DNA of the CDR3: TGTGCCAGCAACAGGGGGCGAAGCACAGATACGCAGTATTTT. The chain links TRBV28 to TRBJ2-3; 9 nucleotides match TRBD1. The CDR3 has 14 amino acids. CDR1 and CDR2 from the germline V gene are MDHEN and SYDVKM. V lost 7 bases, J lost 0 bases, and 2 bases stayed unmatched.

The CDR3 spells CASSWGAATKNIQYF. DNA of the CDR3: TGCGCCAGCAGCTGGGGGGCAGCAACCAAAAACATTCAGTACTTC. V is TRBV5-1 and J is TRBJ2-4, with D possibly being TRBD1 or TRBD2 (6 bases each). Trimming left V 3 bases short and J 2 bases short, with 12 bases between. Germline V gene lookup returns CDR1 SGHRS and CDR2 YFSETQ. The CDR3 is made up of 15 amino acids.

The chain uses TRBV5-1 and TRBJ2-1; 10 bases fit TRBD2. V was pared by 4 bases and J by 8 bases, with 12 bases of the junction left unmatched. This CDR3 has 16 residues. CDR1 and CDR2 from the germline V gene are SGHRS and YFSETQ. CDR3 residues: CASSTSLAGVGDEQFF. In nucleotides, the CDR3 is TGCGCCAGCAGCACCTCCCTAGCGGGAGTCGGTGATGAGCAGTTCTTC. Combining the CDR3 with reference TRBV5-1 and TRBJ2-1 gives the whole variable domain KAGVTQTPRYLIKTRGQQVTLSCSPISGHRSVSWYQQTPGQGLQFLFEYFSETQRNKGNFPGRFSGRQFSNSRSEMNVSTLELGDSALYLCASSTSLAGVGDEQFFGPGTRLTVL.

The chain joins TRBV29-1 to TRBJ1-2; TRBD1 aligns across 7 bases. The CDR3 sequence is 13 residues long. CDR1 is SQVTM, CDR2 ANQGSEA, per germline. Trimming cost V 4 bases and J 4 bases; bases outside gene matches: 6. This CDR3 reads CSVVGQQFYGYTF. The CDR3 bases are TGCAGCGTTGTGGGACAGCAGTTCTATGGCTACACCTTC.

This clone appeared many times. This sequence joins TRBV5-6 and TRBJ1-1, with TRBD1 matching 11 bases. The CDR3 runs 14 residues. Germline V gene data show CDR1 as SGHDT and CDR2 as YYEEEE. The V segment lost 3 bases and the J segment 4 bases; nucleotides outside the gene matches: 2. The CDR3 spells CASSSGQGATEAFF. In DNA, the CDR3 is TGTGCCAGCAGCTCTGGACAGGGGGCCACTGAAGCTTTCTTT.

V is TRBV30 and J is TRBJ2-6; D ambiguous. The V gene lost 0 bases and the J gene lost 0 bases, with 9 bases spanning the gap. Germline values: CDR1 GTSNPN, CDR2 SVGIG (reference sequence). This CDR3 spans 16 amino acids. The CDR3 loop reads CAWSVRFSSGANVLTF. DNA of the CDR3: TGTGCCTGGAGTGTACGATTCAGCTCTGGGGCCAACGTCCTGACTTTC.

The rearrangement joins TRBV4-2 to TRBJ2-5; 12 positions match TRBD2. V trimming: 5 bases; J trimming: 2 bases; junction bases outside the gene matches: 3. The V gene's germline CDR1 is LGHNA and CDR2 YNFKEQ. The CDR3 contains 15 residues. In DNA form, the CDR3 reads TGTGCCAGCAGCAAAGGACTAGCGGGACAAGAGACCCAGTACTTC. Translating it yields CASSKGLAGQETQYF.

The chain has TRBV5-1 and TRBJ2-5; D is perhaps TRBD1 (6 bases). V was pared by 2 bases and J by 0 bases, with 11 bases between. The CDR3 has 15 amino acids. Germline V gives CDR1 SGHRS, CDR2 YFSETQ. The CDR3 is CASSLFGQHQETQYF. The CDR3 DNA follows: TGCGCCAGCAGCTTATTCGGACAGCACCAAGAGACCCAGTACTTC.

The chain uses TRBV19 and TRBJ1-1; D is perhaps TRBD1 (6 bases). Deletions cut 2 bases from V and 1 base from J, with 8 bases between. CDR3 length equals 14 residues. CDR1 is LNHDA and CDR2 is SQIVND in the germline V gene (reference sequence). CDR3 sequence reads: CASSILQGNTEAFF. CDR3 nucleotides: TGTGCCAGTAGTATACTACAGGGGAACACTGAAGCTTTCTTT.

The rearrangement uses TRBV11-3 and TRBJ1-1, with TRBD1 identical over 8 bases. This CDR3 contains 15 residues. The V gene's germline CDR1 is SGHNT and CDR2 YENEEA. Trimming took 5 bases from V and 1 from J; bases not matched to a gene: 6. Here the CDR3 DNA reads TGTGCCAGCAGCCAAGGACAGGGAGCGAACACTGAAGCTTTCTTT. It codes for CASSQGQGANTEAFF.

This chain joins TRBV9 and TRBJ1-3; TRBD1 matches 10 bases. V was pared by 4 bases and J by 0 bases, with 7 bases of the junction left unmatched. The CDR3 sequence is 17 residues long. CDR1 is SGDLS, CDR2 YYNGEE, per germline. The CDR3 region is CASSTQTGGASGNTIYF. The CDR3 bases are TGTGCCAGCAGCACACAGACAGGGGGCGCCTCTGGAAACACCATATATTTT.

This clone was counted a few times. The genes are TRBV15 and TRBJ1-1, with a weak D call TRBD1 (5 bases). The CDR3 contains 16 residues. V lost 5 bases to trimming and J lost 1 base, with 17 bases between them. Germline CDR1 is LNHNV and CDR2 is YYDKDF (reference sequence). The CDR3 loop is CATSPSDRVRNTEAFF. DNA for the CDR3: TGTGCCACCAGCCCCTCCGACAGAGTAAGGAACACTGAAGCTTTCTTT.

The chain is built from TRBV6-5 and TRBJ2-7; D is unclear. Germline V gene data show CDR1 as MNHEY and CDR2 as SVGAGI. This CDR3 comprises 13 residues. Trimming took 7 bases from V and 6 from J, leaving 16 bases between them. The DNA for the CDR3 is TGTGCCAGCACTACACGTTTAGGCTCCGAGCAGTACTTC. Its protein product is CASTTRLGSEQYF.

The chain joins TRBV29-1 to TRBJ2-1; D is unclear. Germline CDR1 is SQVTM and CDR2 is ANQGSEA. The CDR3 spans 12 residues. Trimming removed 5 bases at V and 7 bases at J, with 12 bases between. The CDR3 spells CSVLASPNEQFF. CDR3 DNA sequence: TGCAGCGTTTTGGCTAGTCCTAATGAGCAGTTCTTC.

This clone was observed a few times. This may stem from a read error, because a much larger clone lies one nucleotide away. This specimen includes other DNA sequences encoding the same CDR3. V usage is TRBV7-2 and J usage is TRBJ2-7, with no clear D. CDR1 SGHTA and CDR2 FQGNSA come from the germline V gene. The CDR3 totals 12 residues. V dropped 2 bases and J dropped 2 bases, with 4 bases sitting between them. CDR3: CASSLYPYEQYF. In DNA form, the CDR3 reads TGTGCCAGCAGCTTATACCCCTACGAGCAGTACTTC.

V gene TRBV5-1 combines with J gene TRBJ2-3; D gene unclear. The CDR3 covers 12 residues. Germline assignment: CDR1 SGHRS and CDR2 YFSETQ. V was trimmed by 5 bases and J by 3 bases, leaving 7 bases between them. CDR3 coding DNA: TGCGCCAGCAGACTAATGACAGATACGCAGTATTTT. It codes for CASRLMTDTQYF.

In DNA form, the CDR3 reads TGTGCCAGCAGCGGGACGGTGAAAGGTTGGGGCTATGGCTACACCTTC. As protein: CASSGTVKGWGYGYTF. The chain has TRBV9 and TRBJ1-2; D remains unclear. Trimming removed 3 bases from V and 4 bases from J, with 19 bases in between. The CDR3 is 16 amino acids. Germline CDR1 reads SGDLS; CDR2 reads YYNGEE.

This clone was found once. The chain has TRBV5-8 and TRBJ1-5; maybe TRBD1 (6 bases). CDR3 length: 16 amino acids. Trimming removed 4 bases at V and 6 bases at J, with 20 bases between. Germline CDR1 and CDR2: SGHTS and YDEGEE. The CDR3 nucleotides read TGTGCCAGCAGCCTTACGTTGGGGGGCTGGAGTCAGCCCCAGCATTTT. Translation gives CASSLTLGGWSQPQHF.

This chain connects TRBV2 to TRBJ2-1; 11 bases line up with TRBD1. J gave up 7 bases and V 8 bases, and 4 bases lay outside the gene matches. Germline CDR1 reads SNHLY; CDR2 reads FYNNEI. The CDR3 loop spans 13 amino acids. The CDR3 protein is CASGTGGWNEQFF. As DNA, the CDR3 is TGTGCCAGCGGGACAGGGGGGTGGAATGAGCAGTTCTTC.

This chain joins TRBV28 and TRBJ2-1, with D uncertain. The CDR3 spans 11 residues. Trimming removed 4 bases from V and 15 bases from J, with 13 bases in between. Germline CDR1 reads MDHEN; CDR2 reads SYDVKM. CDR3 nucleotide sequence: TGTGCCAGCAGTTCTAGGTTGGTGACGTTCTTC. This gives the protein CASSSRLVTFF.